This T cell receptor beta chain was captured by sequencing in a study of T cell responses to AZD1222 COVID-19 vaccine. Study information: Second-dose intervals of approximately 4 or approximately 12 weeks were pooled. Study results and limitations: Two AZD1222 administrations were followed by greater Spike-specific TCR breadth and depth. Spike-wide coverage was observed for vaccine-associated CD4 TCRs, with dominant responses at 160-218 and 743-854. Reportedly, nearly half of unique spike TCRs recognized epitopes outside B.1.351/B.1.1.7 mutations.

This clone has just one count. What it recognizes is unknown. CDR1 and CDR2 (germline): SQVTM, ANQGSEA. V was pared by 0 bases and J by 7 bases, with 10 bases between. The CDR3 has 12 amino acids. Libraries were prepared by immunoSEQ multiplex PCR; TCRdb keeps only in-frame clonotypes and omits some of them. The sample holds some 120,000 clones, over 80% seen once. This chain joins TRBV29-1 and TRBJ2-7, with a possible D match to TRBD2 (6 bases). This receptor was taken from an adult in good health. Source: peripheral blood, taken on day 0 of AZD1222 vaccination. The CDR3 sequence is CSVEDLGREQYF. The CDR3 bases are TGCAGCGTTGAAGATCTAGGGAGGGAGCAGTACTTC.